The 19 T cell receptor beta chains listed next were all sequenced from one sample in a study of cytomegalovirus exposure and HLA in healthy donors. This PCR relied on a set of 60 Vbeta primers and 13 Jbeta primers. Some clones are missing from TCRdb's copy, which holds only in-frame ones; the method was immunoSEQ multiplex PCR. The sample lists some 150,000 clones; 70% to 80% were seen once. The sample comprised PBMCs. Receptor source: a male donor in good health and CMV-seronegative.

V usage is TRBV18 and J usage is TRBJ2-5; D is unresolved. Matching the DNA end better, TRBJ2-7 makes the J call doubtful. CDR3 size: 13 residues. Germline CDR1 and CDR2: KGHSH and LQKENI. CDR3 nucleotides: TGTGCCAGCTCACCGGGTAGCTCCTACGAGCAGTACTTC. This gives the protein CASSPGSSYEQYF.

This clone was picked up a small number of times. The CDR3 nucleotides read TGTGCCAGCTCACCTCAACTTGGACAGATCTACAATGAGCAGTTCTTC. The encoded protein is CASSPQLGQIYNEQFF. The chain carries TRBV18 and TRBJ2-1; weak D call: TRBD1 (6 bases). V was clipped by 3 bases and J by 3 bases, with 15 bases between them. CDR3 length: 16 amino acids. Germline lookup yields CDR1 KGHSH and CDR2 LQKENI.

CDR3 sequence reads: CASSLDIGGGRETQYF. CDR3 DNA sequence: TGTGCCAGCAGCTTAGATATCGGGGGGGGCCGAGAGACCCAGTACTTC. The chain recombines TRBV11-2 with TRBJ2-5; 8 nucleotides match TRBD2. V trimming: 0 bases; J trimming: 4 bases; junction bases outside the gene matches: 7. The CDR3 is 16 amino acids. Germline V gives CDR1 SGHAT, CDR2 FQNNGV.

This clone was found a few times. The chain has TRBV2 and TRBJ1-5; 7 nucleotides agree with TRBD1. The CDR3 totals 16 residues. The V gene end was trimmed by 7 bases and the J gene end by 2 bases; junction bases not matched to a gene: 11. The germline V gene encodes CDR1 SNHLY and CDR2 FYNNEI. The CDR3 region is CASKPPTDRRNQPQHF. Here the CDR3 DNA reads TGTGCCAGCAAACCCCCAACGGACAGGCGCAATCAGCCCCAGCATTTT.

This rearrangement joins TRBV4-3 to TRBJ2-7, with 8 nucleotides matching TRBD2. Trimming removed 4 bases from V and 5 bases from J; junction bases left unmatched: 10. Germline CDR1 and CDR2: LGHNA and YSLEER. This CDR3 region has 15 residues. CDR3 nucleotides: TGCGCCAGCAGCCCCCGGGTCGGGGGGGTTAACGAGCAGTACTTC. The encoded protein is CASSPRVGGVNEQYF.

This clone came up a few times. The rearrangement links TRBV4-3 to TRBJ1-1, with D hard to call. Trimming removed 1 base at V and 7 bases at J, with 7 bases between. The germline CDR1 and CDR2 sequences are LGHNA and YSLEER. This CDR3 has 12 amino acids. The CDR3: CASSQARGEAFF. Here the CDR3 DNA reads TGCGCCAGCAGCCAAGCCCGGGGTGAAGCTTTCTTT.

The CDR3 spells CASRGQVNQPQHF. The CDR3 nucleotides read TGTGCCAGTAGAGGACAGGTCAATCAGCCCCAGCATTTT. This chain uses TRBV19 with TRBJ1-5, with 7 positions matching TRBD1. This CDR3 has 13 residues. Germline-derived CDR1 and CDR2 are LNHDA and SQIVND (reference sequence). J lost 3 bases, V lost 6 bases, and 2 bases had no gene match. The full variable domain, with the rest looked up from reference TRBV19 and TRBJ1-5, is DGGITQSPKYLFRKEGQNVTLSCEQNLNHDAMYWYRQDPGQGLRLIYYSQIVNDFQKGDIAEGYSVSREKKESFPLTVTSAQKNPTAFYLCASRGQVNQPQHFGDGTRLSIL.

This clone was found once. The chain carries TRBV6-6 and TRBJ2-2, with TRBD1 matching 11 bases. The CDR3 runs to 16 residues. Germline lookup yields CDR1 MNHNY and CDR2 SVGAGI (reference sequence). The trim removed 4 bases at V and 7 bases at J, leaving 8 bases unmatched. Here the CDR3 reads CASSWQDRGRVGELFF. The DNA of the CDR3 is TGTGCCAGCAGTTGGCAGGACAGGGGGCGAGTCGGGGAGCTGTTTTTT.

This clone was recorded only once. V gene TRBV5-6 combines with J gene TRBJ2-7; TRBD1 matches 9 bases. The V gene's germline CDR1 is SGHDT and CDR2 YYEEEE. The CDR3 runs 15 residues. V lost 4 bases, J lost 4 bases, and 9 bases stayed unmatched. In nucleotides, the CDR3 is TGTGCCAGCAGCGGGGGACAGGGTGCAAGGTACGAGCAGTACTTC. It translates to CASSGGQGARYEQYF.

The gene calls are TRBV6-6 and TRBJ2-1; D remains ambiguous. Germline V gene sequence: CDR1 MNHNY, CDR2 SVGAGI (reference sequence). CDR3 length: 15 residues. Deletions cut 6 bases from V and 9 bases from J, with 21 bases between. Here the CDR3 DNA reads TGTGCCAGCAGCCCCTTTACTGCGAGGAACGGTGAGCAGTTCTTC. This gives the protein CASSPFTARNGEQFF.

The V and J genes are TRBV6-1 and TRBJ1-1, with 10 positions matching TRBD1. V was clipped by 6 bases and J by 7 bases; unmatched bases: 5. This CDR3 is 13 amino acids long. From germline, CDR1 is MNHNS and CDR2 SASEGT. The DNA for the CDR3 is TGTGCCAGCAGAGGACAGGGGGTGGGTGAAGCTTTCTTT. Translation: CASRGQGVGEAFF.

This sequence joins TRBV5-6 and TRBJ1-4, with 9 bases aligning to TRBD1. V shed 4 bases and J 3 bases; nucleotides not matched to a gene: 4. Germline lookup yields CDR1 SGHDT and CDR2 YYEEEE. The CDR3 runs to 15 residues. The CDR3: CASSTGQGSNEKLFF. CDR3 coding DNA: TGTGCCAGCAGCACCGGACAGGGGTCTAATGAAAAACTGTTTTTT.

The chain employs TRBV7-3 and TRBJ1-1; D gene uncertain. The CDR3 has 15 amino acids. The V end was cut by 0 bases, the J end by 0 bases, with 8 bases between. CDR1 is SGHTA and CDR2 is FQGTGA in the germline V gene. DNA for the CDR3: TGTGCCAGCAGCTTAACGGGCAGTTTGAACACTGAAGCTTTCTTT. Translating it yields CASSLTGSLNTEAFF.

This clone was seen just once. This chain connects TRBV6-5 to TRBJ1-2; 12 nucleotides agree with TRBD1. This CDR3 has 14 amino acids. V lost 5 bases and J lost 8; bases outside the gene matches: 6. Germline V lookup: CDR1 MNHEY, CDR2 SVGAGI. CDR3 bases: TGTGCCAGCAGTCGGGACAGGGGGCCCTGGGGCTACACCTTC. Residues: CASSRDRGPWGYTF.

The chain employs TRBV6-5 and TRBJ2-5; tentative D call: TRBD1 (5 bases). The J call may be incorrect, as the DNA end agrees better with TRBJ2-7. This CDR3 is built from 15 residues. Germline V gives CDR1 MNHEY, CDR2 SVGAGI. CDR3 coding DNA: TGTGCCAGCAACCCGACAGACCAAGGAGCCTACGAGCAGTACTTC. Translated, it gives CASNPTDQGAYEQYF.

This clone was detected a few times. This chain joins TRBV28 and TRBJ2-7; weak D call: TRBD2 (6 bases). Germline V gene lookup returns CDR1 MDHEN and CDR2 SYDVKM. Trimming removed 5 bases at V and 0 bases at J, with 14 bases between. The CDR3 totals 15 residues. The CDR3 protein is CASSGSGSSSYEQYF. As DNA, the CDR3 is TGTGCCAGCAGTGGTAGCGGATCGAGCTCCTACGAGCAGTACTTC.

The chain has TRBV29-1 and TRBJ1-1; D ambiguous. CDR1 and CDR2 (germline): SQVTM, ANQGSEA. V was clipped by 3 bases and J by 4 bases, with 9 bases between them. CDR3 length: 12 amino acids. CDR3 residues: CSVDFSSTEAFF. Written as DNA, the CDR3 is TGCAGCGTTGATTTCAGTTCCACTGAAGCTTTCTTT.

This clone was seen once. The chain is built from TRBV7-8 and TRBJ1-5; tentatively, D is TRBD1 (5 bases). The CDR3 totals 15 residues. The germline V and J ends were trimmed by 4 bases and 1 base, with 11 bases remaining between them. Per the germline V gene, CDR1 is SGHVS and CDR2 is FQNEAQ. CDR3 region: CASSSAGRSNQPQHF. CDR3 DNA sequence: TGTGCCAGCAGCTCCGCAGGGAGGAGCAATCAGCCCCAGCATTTT.

The chain recombines TRBV7-3 with TRBJ2-3, with D perhaps matching TRBD2 (5 bases). The V gene lost 5 bases and the J gene lost 2 bases, with 8 bases spanning the gap. This CDR3 has 13 residues. CDR1 SGHTA and CDR2 FQGTGA come from the germline V gene. CDR3 sequence (DNA): TGTGCCAGCAGCCGGGGTTCCACAGATACGCAGTATTTT. This encodes CASSRGSTDTQYF.